This T cell receptor beta chain was profiled in a study of CD8+ T cells in alopecia areata (dated by TCRdb to 2017 to 2018). Regarding the study in general: The treated patients, all with moderate-to-severe alopecia areata, were enrolled in an open-label pilot trial of oral tofacitinib given at 5 to 10 mg twice daily. To study T cell clonal expansion in alopecia areata, the researchers applied high-throughput TCRbeta sequencing to both the C3H/HeJ mouse model and human patients. On the human side, TCRbeta sequencing was run on scalp tissue and on sorted CD4+ and CD8+ peripheral blood T cells from healthy controls and from alopecia areata patients with either patchy or totalis/universalis disease. Patients received tofacitinib for 6 to 18 months and were then followed off drug for 6 months to check for delayed response and recurrence. Clonality in the scalp was compared among normal scalp (n=4), patchy alopecia areata scalp (n=8), and alopecia totalis/universalis scalp (n=8). TCRbeta CDR3 regions were amplified by immunoSEQ multiplex PCR using 35 Vbeta forward and 13 Jbeta reverse primers. Disease severity in treated patients was measured with the SALT score, which quantifies the percentage of affected scalp surface area. RNA was extracted with the PAXgene miRNA kit for fixed scalp, the miRNeasy kit for PBMCs, and the RNeasy kit for mouse skin. Patients on tofacitinib were biopsied at baseline and after 4 and 24 weeks of treatment, and several of the patients also had a later scalp biopsy.

The CDR3 covers 13 residues, taking in both the cysteine and the phenylalanine. CDR3 DNA only is kept here, 39 bases in frame from base 1. Trimming costs V 1 base and J 5 bases, and their ends lie 11 bases apart. Taken from the germline V gene, the CDR1 and CDR2 loops are SQVTM and ANQGSEA. What the treatment or condition label conveys for this sample: oral pan-JAK inhibitor, 5-10 mg twice daily. Lesional scalp punch biopsies and peripheral blood were collected from alopecia areata patients. After PBMCs were isolated by density centrifugation and stained for CD3, CD4 and CD8, a FACSAria was used to sort CD4+ and CD8+ T cells. Libraries came from the immunoSEQ multiplex PCR assay. To provide template for TCR sequencing, every sample had RNA extracted and reverse transcribed into cDNA. SuperScript III was used for first-strand cDNA synthesis, primed with a 2:1 mix of oligo-dT and random hexamers. Amplification bias was assessed with a synthetic immune receptor repertoire, and residual bias was removed computationally. The authors processed their data as follows. Raw reads were preprocessed to remove errors, and CDR3 was defined according to IMGT conventions as the region from the conserved cysteine to phenylalanine. To get clonality, Shannon entropy was normalized by log2 of the number of productive unique TCRs and the result was subtracted from 1. Scalp TCRbeta sequences were cross-referenced with sorted blood CD4 and CD8 repertoires so that the CD4 or CD8 identity of scalp clones could be inferred. TCRdb provides this immuneACCESS table in a form limited to in-frame rearrangements. Some clones are lacking; in checked studies, under half of them reflect an unresolved V gene, and why the rest are absent is not known. V and J calls and clone size are as listed in that table; D and trimming were resolved from the DNA. The sample yields approximately 180,000 clones; roughly 63% were counted once. 16% of the sample is in the top ten clones.

Points the paper makes about the study in general: Because the treated cohort was small and had just a single nonresponder, larger studies are needed to establish links between baseline CD8+ expansion and response. During tofacitinib treatment, many expanded lesional clones stuck around in both scalp and blood, and this persistence may partly explain why relapse happens after treatment is stopped. TCR sequences shared between patients were less clear than in mice, possibly partly because of HLA diversity in the patient population. Compared with normal scalp, lesional scalp, particularly in alopecia totalis/universalis, had higher clonality and more expanded CD8+ clones, which suggests antigenic drive. Unlike mouse skin, where gammadelta T cells dominate, normal human skin contains resident alphabeta T cells that get sequenced too, which complicates analysis of the scalp TCR repertoire. Tofacitinib significantly decreased scalp clonality and the number of expanded CD8+ clones among the top 100 scalp clones.

Of note for this clone: The clone's antigen remains unknown. The record has no base qualities; no much larger clone is one base away.

The specimen was CD4+ T cells sorted from blood, collected at roughly week 55, from a patient treated with tofacitinib. The chain links TRBV29-1 with TRBJ2-5; D gene: possibly TRBD1, on 6 matching bases. This TCR was recovered from a human donor with alopecia areata. The encoded CDR3 is CSVEGRQVETQYF. The DNA reads as follows: TGCAGCGTTGAAGGACGACAGGTGGAGACCCAGTACTTC.